This T cell receptor (beta chain) was captured in a study of T cell repertoires in cytomegalovirus infection. TCRdb re-called the reads through MiXCR, storing one row per CDR3 protein. The repertoire has 250,000 to 300,000 distinct CDR3 sequences, about 20% of them found once; the top ten carry about 21%. Study findings and constraints: Dominating the ex vivo response were HLA-C-restricted CMV-specific TCR beta clonotypes.

Remarks on this clonotype: The antigen is undetermined.

Germline loops: CDR1 SGHRS, CDR2 YFSETQ. The junction had 3 bases not matched to a gene; V was cut back by 0 bases and J by 0 bases. This CDR3 region has 16 residues. The gene calls are TRBV5-1 and TRBJ2-1; 7 nucleotides align to TRBD2. Sequenced here: cultured PBMCs, sampled from culture after CMV antigen stimulation. The origin of this receptor is a human donor in good health (CMV status not recorded). Some clones in this sample may be carry-over from other donors' samples. This chain's CDR3 is CASSLEGGSSYNEQFF. DNA for the CDR3: TGCGCCAGCAGCTTGGAAGGCGGGAGCTCCTACAATGAGCAGTTCTTC. Combining the CDR3 with reference TRBV5-1 and TRBJ2-1 gives the whole variable domain KAGVTQTPRYLIKTRGQQVTLSCSPISGHRSVSWYQQTPGQGLQFLFEYFSETQRNKGNFPGRFSGRQFSNSRSEMNVSTLELGDSALYLCASSLEGGSSYNEQFFGPGTRLTVL.